The present T cell receptor beta chain was sequenced within a study of cytomegalovirus exposure and HLA in healthy donors. Germline V gene lookup returns CDR1 SGHTA and CDR2 FQGNSA. CDR3 length: 17 residues. The trim removed 4 bases at V and 1 base at J, leaving 7 bases unmatched. The PCR made use of 60 Vbeta and 13 Jbeta primers. This table comes from immunoSEQ multiplex PCR, and its TCRdb copy is limited to in-frame clones, with some not included. This repertoire shows about 170,000 clones, over 75% found once; its top ten account for 2.5% to 3.5%. This TCR was recovered from a female donor in good health and CMV-seronegative. Sequenced sample: PBMCs. V is TRBV7-2 and J is TRBJ1-1, with 12 bases aligning to TRBD1. CDR3 nucleotide sequence: TGTGCCAGCAGCTACGGGACAGGGGGCTTGTGGAACACTGAAGCTTTCTTT. This translates into CASSYGTGGLWNTEAFF.